The following is a TCR beta chain sequence with its context. The sample originates from a study of shared clonotypes between healthy human individuals. Study information: Per-donor plates numbered three CD4 naive, three CD4 memory, two CD8 naive and one CD8 memory.

The data were produced by immunoSEQ multiplex PCR, yet TCRdb's version contains in-frame clones alone and is incomplete. The sample includes 2 million to 2.5 million clones, 85% to 95% of them seen just once. V shed 7 bases and J 6 bases; nucleotides not matched to a gene: 7. The CDR3 totals 15 residues. Germline V CDR1 and CDR2: SGHRS, YFSETQ. V usage is TRBV5-1 and J usage is TRBJ2-2; the match to TRBD2 covers 12 bases. Material: naive CD4+ T cells from PBMCs. Subset noted: CD45RA+ positively selected. This clonotype originated in a man aged 18 to 29 in good health. Some clones in this sample may be carry-over from other donors' samples. The CDR3 spells CASLAGGPFAGELFF. The DNA for the CDR3 is TGCGCCAGCCTAGCGGGAGGGCCATTTGCCGGGGAGCTGTTTTTT.